Below, 12 T cell receptor beta chains from the same sample are listed, as sequenced in a study of response to subunit inactivated influenza vaccine (dated by TCRdb to the late 2010s). Libraries were made using RT-PCR. Sequenced on an Illumina HiSeq 2500. The public reads were reprocessed in TCRdb via fastp at Q25 and MiXCR, keeping in-frame beta chains. Identical CDR3 proteins give one entry, which carries the most common genes and DNA. In all, the sample holds about 190,000 distinct CDR3 sequences, and 13% to 15% of those were seen once. Jointly, the top ten make up about 25% of the sample. The source was CD8+ T cells sorted from PBMCs, collected roughly 5 days after vaccination. Every receptor here comes from a man aged 50 to 59 who received an inactivated influenza vaccine. Donor details come from another sample of the same person, matched by shared clones.

This clonotype was seen only a few times. The rearrangement links TRBV9 to TRBJ2-1; 9 positions match TRBD1. CDR1 and CDR2 from the germline V gene are SGDLS and YYNGEE. The CDR3 totals 15 residues. Trimming took 0 bases from V and 8 from J; bases not matched to a gene: 6. The CDR3 coding sequence is TGTGCCAGCAGCGTAGAAGACAGGGGGGCCGATGAGCAGTTCTTC. Residues: CASSVEDRGADEQFF.

The J gene is TRBJ2-5, the V gene TRBV5-1; the D gene could be TRBD1 or TRBD2 (5 bases each). CDR1 is SGHRS and CDR2 is YFSETQ in the germline V gene. The CDR3 spans 14 residues. Trimming cost V 3 bases and J 3 bases, with 12 bases left between them. The CDR3 DNA reads TGCGCCAGCAGCTCCGGGACGTTAGAAGAGACCCAGTACTTC. Encoded protein: CASSSGTLEETQYF.

The chain is built from TRBV12-3 or TRBV12-4 and TRBJ1-2; D possibly corresponds to TRBD1 (6 bases). CDR3 length equals 16 residues. V shed 4 bases and J shed 4 bases, with 19 bases lying between them. The CDR3 DNA sequence: TGTGCCAGCAGTTCCGGGACACTATCAGTTCGCTATGGCTACACCTTC. Its translation is CASSSGTLSVRYGYTF.

The chain carries TRBV12-3 or TRBV12-4 and TRBJ2-7; D unclear. This CDR3 is 13 amino acids long. Trimming took 6 bases from V and 5 from J, leaving 14 bases between them. DNA of the CDR3: TGTGCCAGCAGCCCCCCTAACTACCACGAGCAGTACTTC. Translating it yields CASSPPNYHEQYF.

The V gene is TRBV9, the J gene TRBJ2-1; 7 bases line up with TRBD2. This CDR3 has 16 residues. Germline-derived CDR1 and CDR2 are SGDLS and YYNGEE. Germline trimming cut 3 bases from V and 0 bases from J; bases unmatched to any gene: 6. The CDR3 sequence is CASSATERDSYNEQFF. In nucleotides, the CDR3 is TGTGCCAGCAGCGCGACCGAGCGGGACTCCTACAATGAGCAGTTCTTC.

In its sample, this clonotype was seen many times. The V gene is TRBV5-1, the J gene TRBJ2-1; no definite D call. The CDR3 loop spans 15 amino acids. V shed 0 bases and J shed 0 bases, with 7 bases lying between them. CDR1 is SGHRS and CDR2 is YFSETQ in the germline V gene. For the CDR3, the DNA is TGCGCCAGCAGCTTGGCTCTTAGCTCCTACAATGAGCAGTTCTTC. Its translation: CASSLALSSYNEQFF.

This clonotype was picked up many times. This chain joins TRBV5-1 and TRBJ1-1; a possible D gene is TRBD1 (5 bases). Germline values: CDR1 SGHRS, CDR2 YFSETQ. This CDR3 has 18 amino acids. Trimming took off 3 bases at V and 4 bases at J, with 25 bases between the two ends. For the CDR3, the DNA is TGCGCCAGCAGCTCCACCGGGACCGGCGAGTATTTTCGCACTGAAGCTTTCTTT. Translated: CASSSTGTGEYFRTEAFF.

The J gene is TRBJ1-4, the V gene TRBV6-1, with D unclear. Germline V CDR1 and CDR2: MNHNS, SASEGT. The CDR3 has 14 residues. Trimming took 5 bases from V and 0 from J, leaving 7 bases between them. The CDR3 bases are TGTGCCAGCAGTATGGACGCAACTAATGAAAAACTGTTTTTT. It yields the protein CASSMDATNEKLFF.

There are many counts of this clonotype. The V and J genes are TRBV29-1 and TRBJ2-1; D unresolved. The CDR3 is 13 residues long. V shed 5 bases and J shed 0 bases, with 8 bases lying between them. Germline V lookup: CDR1 SQVTM, CDR2 ANQGSEA. This CDR3 reads CSVILSSYNEQFF. CDR3 bases: TGCAGCGTTATCCTGAGCTCCTACAATGAGCAGTTCTTC.

This clonotype occurred a few times. V gene TRBV7-7 combines with J gene TRBJ2-2, with D unclear. CDR3 length: 14 residues. CDR1 is SSHAT, CDR2 FNYEAQ, per germline (reference sequence). The V and J ends lost 3 bases and 6 bases respectively, with 11 bases between them. The CDR3 nucleotides read TGTGCCAGCAGCTTGACTTTATACTCCGGGGAGCTGTTTTTT. Its protein product is CASSLTLYSGELFF.

The chain carries TRBV5-1 and TRBJ1-1; 9 nucleotides match TRBD1. This CDR3 has 14 amino acids. The junction had 5 bases not matched to a gene; V was cut back by 4 bases and J by 4 bases. Germline assignment: CDR1 SGHRS and CDR2 YFSETQ. The DNA for the CDR3 is TGCGCCAGCAGCCCTTGGACAGGGGCCACTGAAGCTTTCTTT. Translated: CASSPWTGATEAFF.

This clonotype was detected a few times. The chain is built from TRBV11-1 and TRBJ2-5, with 9 bases that match TRBD1. The CDR3 has 18 amino acids. Trimming at V came to 5 bases and at J to 2 bases, leaving 15 bases not matched to a gene. Germline CDR1 reads SGHAT; CDR2 reads FQDESV (reference sequence). The CDR3 nucleotides are TGTGCCAGCAGCCCAACCGAGCCGGGACAGGGTTCTCAAGAGACCCAGTACTTC. Its translation is CASSPTEPGQGSQETQYF.